This T cell receptor beta chain was observed in a study of blood T cell repertoires in COVID-19. Study as a whole: Collection of acute and convalescent COVID-19 samples took place in the United States, Italy and Spain. Nucleic acid was either cDNA or gDNA, and it came from T cells, B-cell-depleted T cells, or PBMCs.

There are 17 residues in the CDR3. Trimming took 1 base from V and 2 from J, leaving 15 bases between them. CDR1 SGHVS and CDR2 FNYEAQ come from the germline V gene. Original handling: Reference gene primer amplification gave nucleated cell count estimates. Assay: immunoSEQ multiplex PCR; the TCRdb copy retains only in-frame clones and omits some. The V and J calls and clone size come from that table; D and trimming were worked out from the DNA. The data contain hundreds of thousands of clones, over 80% of them seen just once; the ten biggest clones take up roughly 6.3%. The chain recombines TRBV7-6 with TRBJ1-3; D perhaps matches TRBD1 (5 bases). The receptor's source is a woman aged 45-65 years with COVID-19, enrolled during active disease. The material sequenced was peripheral blood. This chain's CDR3 is CASSLGPTERAGNTIYF. The CDR3 DNA reads as TGTGCCAGCAGCTTAGGGCCGACAGAACGAGCTGGAAACACCATATATTTT.